Here is one T cell receptor beta chain with its context. These data are taken from a study of identical twins. TCRdb called the 5' RACE reads again in MiXCR, with one record for every CDR3 protein. The sample carries approximately 300,000 distinct CDR3 sequences, roughly 9.7% recorded once. The ends were cut back, 1 base at V and 3 bases at J, with 13 bases in the middle. The V gene's germline CDR1 is DFQATT and CDR2 SNEGSKA (reference sequence). The length of the CDR3 is 15 residues. These data are also associated with another study on yellow fever vaccine responses in identical twins.

The genes are TRBV20-1 and TRBJ1-3, with D possibly being TRBD1 (5 bases). The sequenced material came from CD8+ T cells sorted from blood. The source is a woman aged 18 to 35 in good health. CDR3 protein: CSARAKRDDGNTIYF. In DNA, the CDR3 is TGCAGTGCTAGAGCGAAAAGGGACGATGGAAACACCATATATTTT.